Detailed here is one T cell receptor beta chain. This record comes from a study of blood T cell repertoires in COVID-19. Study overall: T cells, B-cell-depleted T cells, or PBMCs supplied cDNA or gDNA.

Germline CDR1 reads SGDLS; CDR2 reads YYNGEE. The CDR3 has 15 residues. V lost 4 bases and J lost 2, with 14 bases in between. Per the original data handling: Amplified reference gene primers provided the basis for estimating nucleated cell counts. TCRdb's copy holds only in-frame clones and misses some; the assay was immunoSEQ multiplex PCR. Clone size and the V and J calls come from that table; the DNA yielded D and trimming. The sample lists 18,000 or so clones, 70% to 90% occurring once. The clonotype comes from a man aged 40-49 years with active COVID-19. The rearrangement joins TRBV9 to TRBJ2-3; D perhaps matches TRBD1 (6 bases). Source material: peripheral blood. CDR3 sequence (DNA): TGTGCCAGCAGCAGTAGGCAGGGGCACACAGATACGCAGTATTTT. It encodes CASSSRQGHTDTQYF. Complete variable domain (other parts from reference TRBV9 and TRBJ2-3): DSGVTQTPKHLITATGQRVTLRCSPRSGDLSVYWYQQSLDQGLQFLIQYYNGEERAKGNILERFSAQQFPDLHSELNLSSLELGDSALYFCASSSRQGHTDTQYFGPGTRLTVL.